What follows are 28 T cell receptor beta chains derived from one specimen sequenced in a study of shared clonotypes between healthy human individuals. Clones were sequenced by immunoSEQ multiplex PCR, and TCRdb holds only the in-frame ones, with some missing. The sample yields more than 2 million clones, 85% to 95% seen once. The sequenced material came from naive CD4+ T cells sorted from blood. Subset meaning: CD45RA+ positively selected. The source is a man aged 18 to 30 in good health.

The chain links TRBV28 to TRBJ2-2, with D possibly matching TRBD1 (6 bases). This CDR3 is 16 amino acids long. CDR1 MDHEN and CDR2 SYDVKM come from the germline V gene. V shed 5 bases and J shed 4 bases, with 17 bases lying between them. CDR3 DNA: TGTGCCAGCAGTCGGACAGCCCAGTTTGGCACCGGGGAGCTGTTTTTT. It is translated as CASSRTAQFGTGELFF.

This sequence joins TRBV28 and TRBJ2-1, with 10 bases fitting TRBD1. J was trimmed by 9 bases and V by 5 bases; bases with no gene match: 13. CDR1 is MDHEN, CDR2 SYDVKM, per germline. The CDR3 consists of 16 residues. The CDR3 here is CASSETGTGEVREQFF. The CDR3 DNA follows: TGTGCCAGCAGTGAAACCGGGACAGGGGAAGTTCGTGAGCAGTTCTTC.

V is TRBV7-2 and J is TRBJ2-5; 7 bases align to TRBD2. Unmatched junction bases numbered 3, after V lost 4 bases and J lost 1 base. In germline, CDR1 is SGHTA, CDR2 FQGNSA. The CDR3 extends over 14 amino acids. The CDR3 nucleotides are TGTGCCAGCAGCTCGGGACTACTCCAAGAGACCCAGTACTTC. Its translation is CASSSGLLQETQYF.

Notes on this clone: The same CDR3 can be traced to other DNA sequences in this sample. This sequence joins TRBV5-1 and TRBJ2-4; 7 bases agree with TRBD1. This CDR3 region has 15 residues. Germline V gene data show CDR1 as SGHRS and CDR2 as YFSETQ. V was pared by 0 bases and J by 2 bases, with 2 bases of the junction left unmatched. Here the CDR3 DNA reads TGCGCCAGCAGCTTGGAGACAGGGTCCAAAAACATTCAGTACTTC. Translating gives CASSLETGSKNIQYF.

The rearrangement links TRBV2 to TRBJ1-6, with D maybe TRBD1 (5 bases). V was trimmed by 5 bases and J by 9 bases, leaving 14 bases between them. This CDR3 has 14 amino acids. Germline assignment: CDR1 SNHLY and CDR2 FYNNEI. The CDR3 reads CASSKDKLGSPLHF. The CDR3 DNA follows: TGTGCCAGCAGTAAGGACAAGCTAGGTTCACCCCTCCACTTT.

Here the CDR3 reads CASSQLAVSGANVLTF. The CDR3 DNA sequence: TGTGCCAGTAGTCAGCTAGCGGTTTCTGGGGCCAACGTCCTGACTTTC. The J gene is TRBJ2-6, the V gene TRBV19, with 7 bases aligning to TRBD2. This CDR3 contains 16 residues. V lost 5 bases and J lost 1; bases outside the gene matches: 5. Looked up from germline, CDR1 is LNHDA and CDR2 is SQIVND (reference sequence).

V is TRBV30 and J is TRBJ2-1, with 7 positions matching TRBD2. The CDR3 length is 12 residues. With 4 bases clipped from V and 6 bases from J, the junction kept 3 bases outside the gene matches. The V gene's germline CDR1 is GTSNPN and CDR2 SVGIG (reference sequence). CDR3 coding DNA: TGTGCCTGGACTCCGGGGGGCAATGAGCAGTTCTTC. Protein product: CAWTPGGNEQFF.

The CDR3 loop reads CASSSTGTGVAQPQHF. CDR3 coding DNA: TGTGCCAGCAGCTCCACCGGGACAGGGGTTGCTCAGCCCCAGCATTTT. The rearrangement uses TRBV7-2 and TRBJ1-5; 10 bases line up with TRBD1. CDR1 and CDR2 (germline): SGHTA, FQGNSA. CDR3 length: 16 amino acids. The V gene end was trimmed by 4 bases and the J gene end by 6 bases; junction bases not matched to a gene: 9. The full variable domain, rest sourced from reference TRBV7-2 and TRBJ1-5, is GAGVSQSPSNKVTEKGKDVELRCDPISGHTALYWYRQSLGQGLEFLIYFQGNSAPDKSGLPSDRFSAERTGGSVSTLTIQRTQQEDSAVYLCASSSTGTGVAQPQHFGDGTRLSIL.

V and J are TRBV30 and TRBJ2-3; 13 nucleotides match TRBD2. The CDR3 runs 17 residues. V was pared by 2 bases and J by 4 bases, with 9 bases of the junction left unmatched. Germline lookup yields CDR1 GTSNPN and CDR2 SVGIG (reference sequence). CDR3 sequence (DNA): TGTGCCTGGAGTATCTCACGGACTAGCGGGAGACCAGATACGCAGTATTTT. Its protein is CAWSISRTSGRPDTQYF.

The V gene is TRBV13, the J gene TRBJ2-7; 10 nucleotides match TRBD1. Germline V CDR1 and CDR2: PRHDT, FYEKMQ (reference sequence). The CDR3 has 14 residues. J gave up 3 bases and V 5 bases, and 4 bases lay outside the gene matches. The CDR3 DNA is TGTGCCAGCAGCACTCGGACAGGGGGCTACGAGCAGTACTTC. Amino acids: CASSTRTGGYEQYF.

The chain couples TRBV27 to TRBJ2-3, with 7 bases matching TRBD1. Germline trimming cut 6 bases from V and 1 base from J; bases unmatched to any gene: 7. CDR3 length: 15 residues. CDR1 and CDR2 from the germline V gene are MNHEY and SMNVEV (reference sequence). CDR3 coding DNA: TGTGCCAGCAGCTCCTCCGGGACAGGCACAGATACGCAGTATTTT. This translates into CASSSSGTGTDTQYF.

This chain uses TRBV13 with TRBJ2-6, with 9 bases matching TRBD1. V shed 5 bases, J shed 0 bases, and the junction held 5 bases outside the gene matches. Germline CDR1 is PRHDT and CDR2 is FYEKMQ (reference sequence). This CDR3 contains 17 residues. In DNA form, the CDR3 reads TGTGCCAGCAGCCGGGACAGGGTAAACTCTGGGGCCAACGTCCTGACTTTC. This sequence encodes CASSRDRVNSGANVLTF.

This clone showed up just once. In DNA, the CDR3 is TGTGCCAGCAGCGTCCGACTAGCGTCTTACCAAGAGACCCAGTACTTC. Translating it yields CASSVRLASYQETQYF. V is TRBV7-6 and J is TRBJ2-5; TRBD2 aligns across 8 bases. J was trimmed by 0 bases and V by 5 bases; bases with no gene match: 8. CDR1 and CDR2 (germline): SGHVS, FNYEAQ. This CDR3 is 16 amino acids long.

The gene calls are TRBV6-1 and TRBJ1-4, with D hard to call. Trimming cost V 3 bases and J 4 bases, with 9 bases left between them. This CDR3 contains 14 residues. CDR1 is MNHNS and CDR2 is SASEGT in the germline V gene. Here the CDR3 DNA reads TGTGCCAGCAGTGAGAACGGGATTAATGAAAAACTGTTTTTT. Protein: CASSENGINEKLFF.

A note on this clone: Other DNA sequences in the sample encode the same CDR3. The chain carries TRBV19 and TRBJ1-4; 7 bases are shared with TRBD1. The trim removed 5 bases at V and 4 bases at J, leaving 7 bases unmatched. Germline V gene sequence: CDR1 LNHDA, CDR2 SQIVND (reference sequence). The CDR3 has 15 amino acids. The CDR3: CASSPRQGNNEKLFF. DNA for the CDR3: TGTGCCAGTAGTCCTCGACAGGGTAATAATGAAAAACTGTTTTTT. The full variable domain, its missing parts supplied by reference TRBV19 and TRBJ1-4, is DGGITQSPKYLFRKEGQNVTLSCEQNLNHDAMYWYRQDPGQGLRLIYYSQIVNDFQKGDIAEGYSVSREKKESFPLTVTSAQKNPTAFYLCASSPRQGNNEKLFFGSGTQLSVL.

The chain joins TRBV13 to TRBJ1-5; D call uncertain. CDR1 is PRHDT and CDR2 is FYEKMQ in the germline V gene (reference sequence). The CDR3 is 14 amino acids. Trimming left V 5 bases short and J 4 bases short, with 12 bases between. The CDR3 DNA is TGTGCCAGCAGCCTGGGTCCAAGGAATCAGCCCCAGCATTTT. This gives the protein CASSLGPRNQPQHF.

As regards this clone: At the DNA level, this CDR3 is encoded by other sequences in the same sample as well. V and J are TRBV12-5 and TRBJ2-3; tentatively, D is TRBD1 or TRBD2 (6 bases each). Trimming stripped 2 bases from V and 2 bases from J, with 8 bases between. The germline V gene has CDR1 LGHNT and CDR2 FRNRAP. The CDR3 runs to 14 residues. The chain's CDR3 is CASGLTGATDTQYF. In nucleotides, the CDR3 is TGTGCTAGTGGTTTGACGGGGGCCACAGATACGCAGTATTTT.

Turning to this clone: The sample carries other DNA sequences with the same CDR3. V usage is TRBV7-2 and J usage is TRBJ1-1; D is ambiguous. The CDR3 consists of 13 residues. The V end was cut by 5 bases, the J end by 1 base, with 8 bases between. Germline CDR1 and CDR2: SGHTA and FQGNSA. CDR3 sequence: CASSRQENTEAFF. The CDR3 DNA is TGTGCCAGCAGCCGTCAAGAGAACACTGAAGCTTTCTTT.

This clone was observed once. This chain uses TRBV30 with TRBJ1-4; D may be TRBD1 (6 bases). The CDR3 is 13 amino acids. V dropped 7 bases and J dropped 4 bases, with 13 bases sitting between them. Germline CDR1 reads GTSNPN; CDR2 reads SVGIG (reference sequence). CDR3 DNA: TGTGCCTATAATCCGGGACATAATGAAAAACTGTTTTTT. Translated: CAYNPGHNEKLFF.

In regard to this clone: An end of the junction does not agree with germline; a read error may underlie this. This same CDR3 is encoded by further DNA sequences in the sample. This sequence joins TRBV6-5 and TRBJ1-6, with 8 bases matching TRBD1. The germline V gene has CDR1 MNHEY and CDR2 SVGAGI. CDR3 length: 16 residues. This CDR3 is CASSFGGQGVNSPLHF. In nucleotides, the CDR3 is TGTGCCAGCAGTTTCGGAGGACAGGGCGTTAATTCCCCCCTCCACTTT.

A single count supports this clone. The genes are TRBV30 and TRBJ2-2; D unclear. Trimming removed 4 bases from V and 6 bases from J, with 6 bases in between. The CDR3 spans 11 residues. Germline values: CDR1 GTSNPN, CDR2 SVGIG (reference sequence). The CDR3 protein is CAWNSAGELFF. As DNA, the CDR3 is TGTGCCTGGAATTCTGCCGGGGAGCTGTTTTTT.

The CDR3 spells CASSTDPGNTEAFF. The DNA of the CDR3 is TGTGCCAGCAGCACCGACCCAGGGAACACTGAAGCTTTCTTT. The chain recombines TRBV7-6 with TRBJ1-1, with D unclear. Trimming took 5 bases from V and 1 from J, leaving 11 bases between them. There are 14 residues in the CDR3. Germline V gives CDR1 SGHVS, CDR2 FNYEAQ.

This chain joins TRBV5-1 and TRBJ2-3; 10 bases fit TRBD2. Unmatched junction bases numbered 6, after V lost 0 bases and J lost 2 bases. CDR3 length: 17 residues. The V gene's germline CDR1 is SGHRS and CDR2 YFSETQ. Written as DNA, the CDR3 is TGCGCCAGCAGCTTGGGCCTAGCGGGAGTAAACACAGATACGCAGTATTTT. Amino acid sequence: CASSLGLAGVNTDTQYF.

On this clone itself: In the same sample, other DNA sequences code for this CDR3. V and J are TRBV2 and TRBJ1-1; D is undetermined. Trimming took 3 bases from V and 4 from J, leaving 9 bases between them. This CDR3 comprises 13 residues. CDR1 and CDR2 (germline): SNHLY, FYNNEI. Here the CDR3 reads CASSDLVSTEAFF. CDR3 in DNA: TGTGCCAGCAGTGATTTAGTTAGCACTGAAGCTTTCTTT.

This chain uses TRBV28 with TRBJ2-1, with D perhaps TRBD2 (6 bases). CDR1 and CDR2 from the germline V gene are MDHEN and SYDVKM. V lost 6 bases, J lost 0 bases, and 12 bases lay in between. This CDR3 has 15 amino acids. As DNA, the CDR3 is TGTGCCAGCAGGTCGAGCGGGCTCTCCTACAATGAGCAGTTCTTC. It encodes CASRSSGLSYNEQFF.

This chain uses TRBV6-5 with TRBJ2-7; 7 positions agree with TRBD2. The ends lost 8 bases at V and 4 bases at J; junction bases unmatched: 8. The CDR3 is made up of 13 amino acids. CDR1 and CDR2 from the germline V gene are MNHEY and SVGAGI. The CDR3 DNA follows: TGTGCCAGCGCCCGGGCGGGAGTGTACGAGCAGTACTTC. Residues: CASARAGVYEQYF.

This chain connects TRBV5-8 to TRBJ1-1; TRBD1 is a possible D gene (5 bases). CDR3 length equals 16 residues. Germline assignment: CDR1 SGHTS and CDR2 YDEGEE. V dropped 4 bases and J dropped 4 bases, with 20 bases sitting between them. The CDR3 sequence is CASSPRAWAGTTEAFF. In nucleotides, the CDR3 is TGTGCCAGCAGCCCGAGAGCGTGGGCCGGGACCACTGAAGCTTTCTTT.

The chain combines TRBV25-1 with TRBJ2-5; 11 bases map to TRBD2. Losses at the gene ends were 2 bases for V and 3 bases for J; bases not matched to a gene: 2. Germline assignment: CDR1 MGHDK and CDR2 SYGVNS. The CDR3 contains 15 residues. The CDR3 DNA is TGTGCCAGCAGTGAACTAGCGGGGGGAAAAGAGACCCAGTACTTC. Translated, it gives CASSELAGGKETQYF.